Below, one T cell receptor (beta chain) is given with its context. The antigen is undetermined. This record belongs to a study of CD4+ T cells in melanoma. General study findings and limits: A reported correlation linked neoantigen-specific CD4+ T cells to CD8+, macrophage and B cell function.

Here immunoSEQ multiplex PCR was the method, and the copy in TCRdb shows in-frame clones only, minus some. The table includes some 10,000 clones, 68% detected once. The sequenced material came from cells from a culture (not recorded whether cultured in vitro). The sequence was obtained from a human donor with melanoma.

The CDR3: CASSYSTRGTYEQYF. The DNA of the CDR3 is TGTGCCAGCAGTTACTCGACCCGGGGCACATACGAGCAGTACTTC. The chain combines TRBV6-5 with TRBJ2-7, with D perhaps given as TRBD1 or TRBD2 (5 bases each). The CDR3 contains 15 residues. V dropped 0 bases and J dropped 4 bases, with 13 bases sitting between them. CDR1 MNHEY and CDR2 SVGAGI come from the germline V gene.